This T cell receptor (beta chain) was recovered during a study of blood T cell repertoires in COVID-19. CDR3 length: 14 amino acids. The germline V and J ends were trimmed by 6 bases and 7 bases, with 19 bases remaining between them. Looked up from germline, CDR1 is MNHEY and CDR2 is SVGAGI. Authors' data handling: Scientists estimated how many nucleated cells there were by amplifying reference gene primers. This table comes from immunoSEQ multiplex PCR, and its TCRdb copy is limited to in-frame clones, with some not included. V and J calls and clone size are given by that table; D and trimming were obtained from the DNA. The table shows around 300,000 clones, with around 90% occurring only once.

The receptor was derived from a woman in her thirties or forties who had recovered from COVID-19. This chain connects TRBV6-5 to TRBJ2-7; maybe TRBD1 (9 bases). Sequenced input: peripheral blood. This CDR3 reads CASRPGQGLGEQYF. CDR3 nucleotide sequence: TGTGCCAGCAGACCGGGACAGGGACTAGGGGAGCAGTACTTC.